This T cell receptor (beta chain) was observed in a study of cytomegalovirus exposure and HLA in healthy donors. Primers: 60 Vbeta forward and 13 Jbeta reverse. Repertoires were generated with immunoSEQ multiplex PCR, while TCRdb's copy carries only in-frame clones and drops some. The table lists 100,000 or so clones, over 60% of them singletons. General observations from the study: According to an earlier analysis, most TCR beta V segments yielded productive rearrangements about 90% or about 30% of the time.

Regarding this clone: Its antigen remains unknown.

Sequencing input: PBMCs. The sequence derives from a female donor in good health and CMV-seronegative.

CDR3 nucleotides: TGTGCCAGCAGCTTGGACAGAGATGGCTACACCTTC. Residues: CASSLDRDGYTF. This sequence joins TRBV7-9 and TRBJ1-2, with a weak D call TRBD1 (6 bases). The CDR3 runs to 12 residues. The germline CDR1 and CDR2 sequences are SEHNR and FQNEAQ (reference sequence). The V end was cut by 3 bases, the J end by 6 bases, with 8 bases between.